The 8 T cell receptor beta chains below were found in one sample sequenced in a study of human T cells and chemical hapten exposure. TCRdb re-analysed the RACE reads in MiXCR, keeping a single row per CDR3 protein. The sample contains 57,000 or so distinct CDR3 sequences, roughly 12% of which appear only once. The time point here: pre-sensitization, week 0. Treatment: therapeutic diphenylcyclopropenone sensitization with weekly scalp DPC. The specimen was whole blood, collected in connection with sensitization to the hapten diphenylcyclopropenone (DPC). All receptors derive from a woman in her forties with alopecia areata. Some clones in this sample may be carry-over from other donors' samples.

The chain couples TRBV7-2 to TRBJ1-2; TRBD1 aligns across 7 bases. The CDR3 spans 14 residues. Trimming cost V 4 bases and J 2 bases; bases outside gene matches: 4. Germline V CDR1 and CDR2: SGHTA, FQGNSA. The CDR3 nucleotides read TGTGCCAGCAGCTACGGACAGGCGAACTATGGCTACACCTTC. Its translation is CASSYGQANYGYTF.

V and J are TRBV7-9 and TRBJ1-2, with 7 bases fitting TRBD1. This CDR3 has 14 amino acids. Per the germline V gene, CDR1 is SEHNR and CDR2 is FQNEAQ (reference sequence). The V segment lost 5 bases and the J segment 4 bases; nucleotides outside the gene matches: 7. This CDR3 is CASSLRQGGYGYTF. The CDR3 DNA reads TGTGCCAGCAGCCTAAGACAGGGTGGCTATGGCTACACCTTC.

This clonotype has a count of ten or more. This chain joins TRBV7-6 and TRBJ1-4, with 7 bases that match TRBD1. The germline gives CDR1 SGHVS, CDR2 FNYEAQ. The CDR3 is 17 residues long. The J segment lost 4 bases and the V segment lost 1 base, leaving 9 bases of the junction unmatched. The CDR3 is CASSLEAPGTDNEKLFF. In DNA form, the CDR3 reads TGTGCCAGCAGCTTAGAAGCCCCCGGGACAGATAATGAAAAACTGTTTTTT.

A note on this clonotype: A much larger clone differs by one base, so this may be a read error. This sequence joins TRBV3-1 and TRBJ2-3, with D perhaps matching TRBD2 (6 bases). The CDR3 length is 15 residues. Germline V gene lookup returns CDR1 LGHDT and CDR2 YNNKEL (reference sequence). The CDR3 region has the DNA TGTGCCAGCAGCCAAGATGGAGGGCTTAGAGATACGCAGAATTTT. This gives the protein CASSQDGGLRDTQNF.

This clonotype was recorded a few times. The chain links TRBV5-1 to TRBJ1-1; D not resolved. Germline CDR1 reads SGHRS; CDR2 reads YFSETQ. This CDR3 has 13 residues. Trimming cost V 0 bases and J 5 bases, with 8 bases left between them. The CDR3 loop is CASSLGSATEAFF. The CDR3 nucleotides are TGCGCCAGCAGCTTGGGTAGTGCGACTGAAGCTTTCTTT.

This clonotype was detected a few times. The chain has TRBV12-5 and TRBJ1-1, with 10 bases matching TRBD1. The CDR3 loop spans 14 amino acids. Looked up from germline, CDR1 is LGHNT and CDR2 is FRNRAP. The trim removed 10 bases at V and 8 bases at J, leaving 13 bases unmatched. As DNA, the CDR3 is TGTGCTACCACCCCTGGGACAGGGGATGTCGAAGCTTTCTTT. Translated, it gives CATTPGTGDVEAFF.

This clonotype was observed a few times. The chain uses TRBV6-5 and TRBJ2-7; D is uncertain. This CDR3 comprises 14 residues. The germline V gene has CDR1 MNHEY and CDR2 SVGAGI. With 4 bases removed from V and 4 bases from J, the gap between germline ends came to 14 bases. The CDR3 reads CASSSITGPYEQYF. The CDR3 DNA sequence: TGTGCCAGCAGTTCCATCACCGGTCCGTACGAGCAGTACTTC.

This clonotype has a handful of counts. V gene TRBV7-3 combines with J gene TRBJ1-3; tentative D call: TRBD1 (6 bases). This CDR3 spans 16 amino acids. Looked up from germline, CDR1 is SGHTA and CDR2 is FQGTGA. The germline V and J ends were trimmed by 5 bases and 4 bases, with 18 bases remaining between them. The CDR3 reads CASSKKGGLGGNTIYF. In DNA, the CDR3 is TGTGCCAGCAGCAAAAAGGGGGGTTTAGGAGGAAACACCATATATTTT. The full variable domain, rest sourced from reference TRBV7-3 and TRBJ1-3, is GAGVSQTPSNKVTEKGKYVELRCDPISGHTALYWYRQSLGQGPEFLIYFQGTGAADDSGLPNDRFFAVRPEGSVSTLKIQRTERGDSAVYLCASSKKGGLGGNTIYFGEGSWLTVV.